Below, one T cell receptor (beta chain) is given with its context. Only in-frame clones appear in the TCRdb table, and some are missing; sequencing was by immunoSEQ multiplex PCR. The data hold over 70,000 clones, with around 93% observed a single time. This sample is drawn from a study of blood T cell repertoires in COVID-19. The V gene's germline CDR1 is SGHRS and CDR2 YFSETQ. Trimming pared 4 bases from V and 2 bases from J, leaving 18 bases between. CDR3 length: 16 residues. This receptor was obtained from a human donor with active COVID-19. The donor label of this sample is uncertain. This chain links TRBV5-1 with TRBJ1-1; possibly TRBD1 for D (5 bases). The material sequenced was peripheral blood. Here the CDR3 DNA reads TGCGCCAGCAGCCTTCACCCGAGGACAACAAACACTGAAGCTTTCTTT. As protein: CASSLHPRTTNTEAFF.